Each of the 3 T cell receptor beta chains below was sequenced from the same sample in a study of regulatory T cells in long-lasting Graves disease. Investigators prepared the TCR beta libraries by applying iRepertoire HTBI primers and Arm-PCR of CDR3 regions. TCRdb recomputed calls from the multiplex PCR reads with MiXCR, one row per CDR3 protein. This sample has around 320,000 distinct CDR3 sequences, with approximately 16% found just once. Regarding time point: newly diagnosed GD, antithyroid drugs for less than 3 months. Isolated PBMC RNA provided the starting material for the TCR library. This same sample was also taken into another study, of T cells in Graves' hyperthyroidism and ophthalmopathy.

The sequencing used peripheral blood mononuclear cells (PBMCs), collected at new diagnosis, from a patient treated with antithyroid drugs. The receptors stem from a man aged 35-49 years with Graves disease.

This clonotype has at least ten counts. V usage is TRBV11-3 and J usage is TRBJ1-1; tentatively, D is TRBD1 (6 bases). V was pared by 4 bases and J by 0 bases, with 9 bases between. The length of the CDR3 is 14 residues. Germline-derived CDR1 and CDR2 are SGHNT and YENEEA. In DNA form, the CDR3 reads TGTGCCAGCAGCTCACAGGGTATGAACACTGAAGCTTTCTTT. It encodes CASSSQGMNTEAFF.

V usage is TRBV27 and J usage is TRBJ1-5, with 9 bases aligning to TRBD1. The V and J ends lost 5 bases and 4 bases, in that order; junction bases with no gene match: 6. Germline CDR1 is MNHEY and CDR2 is SMNVEV (reference sequence). The CDR3 runs 15 residues. The CDR3 reads CASSPSGTGNQPQHF. In DNA, the CDR3 is TGTGCCAGCAGTCCATCTGGGACAGGGAATCAGCCCCAGCATTTT.

This clonotype was observed at least ten times. The genes are TRBV7-2 and TRBJ2-2; no firm D call. This CDR3 region has 13 residues. V was clipped by 2 bases and J by 6 bases, with 7 bases between them. The germline V gene encodes CDR1 SGHTA and CDR2 FQGNSA. CDR3 region: CASSLRPAGELFF. The CDR3 DNA is TGTGCCAGCAGCTTACGGCCTGCCGGGGAGCTGTTTTTT.